The 21 T cell receptor beta chains in this list originate from one sample, sequenced in a study of beta chain features in type 1 diabetes. Sequenced material consisted of expressed TCRB transcripts (all of the isolated RNA was reverse transcribed). Assay: immunoSEQ multiplex PCR; the TCRdb copy retains only in-frame clones and omits some. The table lists about 930,000 clones, 15% to 20% of them singletons. Sequenced input: naive CD4+ T cells from blood. All receptors come from a woman aged 18-29 years in good health.

The chain joins TRBV9 to TRBJ2-3; D unresolved. The germline gives CDR1 SGDLS, CDR2 YYNGEE. Trimming cost V 0 bases and J 11 bases, with 7 bases left between them. The CDR3 spans 11 residues. The CDR3 here is CASSVGPEQYF. CDR3 nucleotide sequence: TGTGCCAGCAGCGTAGGGCCTGAGCAGTATTTT.

The table lists this clone with a few counts. The chain has TRBV28 and TRBJ2-4; possibly TRBD1 for D (5 bases). The ends were cut back, 7 bases at V and 7 bases at J, with 11 bases in the middle. Looked up from germline, CDR1 is MDHEN and CDR2 is SYDVKM. This CDR3 contains 12 residues. CDR3 in amino acids: CASTRVGNIQYF. As DNA, the CDR3 is TGTGCCAGCACCAGGGTCGGGAACATTCAGTACTTC. The variable domain in full, completed from reference TRBV28 and TRBJ2-4, reads DVKVTQSSRYLVKRTGEKVFLECVQDMDHENMFWYRQDPGLGLRLIYFSYDVKMKEKGDIPEGYSVSREKKERFSLILESASTNQTSMYLCASTRVGNIQYFGAGTRLSVL.

CDR3: CASSLRQGSGANVLTF. The CDR3 nucleotides are TGTGCCAGCAGCTTGCGTCAGGGGTCCGGGGCCAACGTCCTGACTTTC. The chain uses TRBV7-9 and TRBJ2-6, with D maybe TRBD1 (6 bases). Germline-derived CDR1 and CDR2 are SEHNR and FQNEAQ (reference sequence). The CDR3 is 16 amino acids. Trimming removed 3 bases at V and 4 bases at J, with 13 bases between.

V gene TRBV4-2 combines with J gene TRBJ2-7, with TRBD2 as a possible D gene (6 bases). Per the germline V gene, CDR1 is LGHNA and CDR2 is YNFKEQ. This CDR3 is built from 16 residues. Trimming stripped 1 base from V and 0 bases from J, with 13 bases between. The CDR3 region has the DNA TGTGCCAGCAGCCAAGCGAGCGGGTTGAGCTCCTACGAGCAGTACTTC. This sequence encodes CASSQASGLSSYEQYF.

The chain employs TRBV11-2 and TRBJ1-5, with D uncertain. The V and J ends lost 5 bases and 6 bases respectively, with 8 bases between them. The CDR3 length is 12 residues. The germline V gene encodes CDR1 SGHAT and CDR2 FQNNGV. The CDR3 reads CASSLLGQPQHF. The DNA for the CDR3 is TGTGCCAGCAGCCTACTTGGTCAGCCCCAGCATTTT.

This clone has just a few counts. The V and J genes are TRBV6-6 and TRBJ1-1; 8 nucleotides line up with TRBD1. This CDR3 spans 12 amino acids. Germline-derived CDR1 and CDR2 are MNHNY and SVGAGI (reference sequence). With V trimmed by 5 bases and J by 11 bases, 7 bases remained unmatched. The CDR3 sequence is CASSGQGTDAFF. CDR3 DNA: TGTGCCAGCAGTGGACAGGGAACGGACGCTTTCTTT.

This chain links TRBV6-5 with TRBJ1-4, with 7 positions matching TRBD1. The V gene end was trimmed by 1 base and the J gene end by 5 bases; junction bases not matched to a gene: 4. The CDR3 is 15 amino acids. Germline V CDR1 and CDR2: MNHEY, SVGAGI. CDR3 sequence (DNA): TGTGCCAGCAGTTACTTGGGGACAGCGAATGAAAAACTGTTTTTT. It yields the protein CASSYLGTANEKLFF.

This clone was recorded a few times. The CDR3: CASSVDDGWKAEQYF. The CDR3 nucleotides read TGTGCCAGCAGCGTAGATGACGGATGGAAGGCCGAGCAGTACTTC. J is TRBJ2-7 and V is TRBV9; D ambiguous. This CDR3 is 15 amino acids long. V was trimmed by 0 bases and J by 6 bases, leaving 16 bases between them. CDR1 is SGDLS, CDR2 YYNGEE, per germline. Full variable domain (remainder filled in from reference TRBV9 and TRBJ2-7): DSGVTQTPKHLITATGQRVTLRCSPRSGDLSVYWYQQSLDQGLQFLIQYYNGEERAKGNILERFSAQQFPDLHSELNLSSLELGDSALYFCASSVDDGWKAEQYFGPGTRLTVT.

V is TRBV10-3 and J is TRBJ1-5, with 9 nucleotides matching TRBD1. Germline-derived CDR1 and CDR2 are ENHRY and SYGVKD. V trimming: 10 bases; J trimming: 4 bases; junction bases outside the gene matches: 14. The CDR3 sequence is 16 residues long. The CDR3 region is CATRDRAANPNQPQHF. CDR3 sequence (DNA): TGTGCCACCCGGGACAGGGCCGCCAATCCTAATCAGCCCCAGCATTTT.

This clone has just a few counts. CDR3 coding DNA: TGTGCCACCAGCAGAGAGAGTCCCTCCTACGAGCAGTACTTC. The encoded protein is CATSRESPSYEQYF. The V gene is TRBV15, the J gene TRBJ2-7; unclear D gene. V lost 0 bases and J 0 bases, leaving 6 bases between the germline ends. Per the germline V gene, CDR1 is LNHNV and CDR2 is YYDKDF (reference sequence). This CDR3 is built from 14 residues.

This clone occurred a few times. This chain uses TRBV18 with TRBJ2-7; D tentatively fits TRBD1 or TRBD2 (7 bases each). The length of the CDR3 is 14 residues. The germline V and J ends were trimmed by 1 base and 5 bases, with 12 bases remaining between them. Germline loops: CDR1 KGHSH, CDR2 LQKENI. CDR3 in amino acids: CASSPRRGGHEQYF. As DNA, the CDR3 is TGTGCCAGCTCACCACGCAGGGGGGGCCACGAGCAGTACTTC.

A few counts support this clone. The V call is TRBV4-3, the J call TRBJ1-2; D not resolved. V lost 0 bases and J 2 bases, leaving 10 bases between the germline ends. Germline assignment: CDR1 LGHNA and CDR2 YSLEER. The CDR3 sequence is 15 residues long. This chain's CDR3 is CASSQELGGNYGYTF. In nucleotides, the CDR3 is TGCGCCAGCAGCCAAGAACTGGGAGGAAACTATGGCTACACCTTC.

This clone was counted a single time. J is TRBJ2-5 and V is TRBV25-1; D not resolved. CDR1 and CDR2 (germline): MGHDK, SYGVNS. Trimming took off 8 bases at V and 5 bases at J, with 18 bases between the two ends. CDR3 length: 14 residues. The chain's CDR3 is CASLNSAQAETQYF. Written as DNA, the CDR3 is TGTGCCAGCCTGAACAGTGCTCAAGCGGAGACCCAGTACTTC.

This clone has just a few counts. The gene calls are TRBV5-4 and TRBJ1-1; D possibly corresponds to TRBD1 (5 bases). This CDR3 has 13 residues. The germline CDR1 and CDR2 sequences are SGHNT and YYREEE (reference sequence). Trimming took off 2 bases at V and 2 bases at J, with 7 bases between the two ends. The CDR3, as DNA: TGTGCCAGCAGCTTCGGGGGTAACACTGAAGCTTTCTTT. Translated, it gives CASSFGGNTEAFF.

The gene calls are TRBV18 and TRBJ1-1; D gene ambiguous. V lost 3 bases to trimming and J lost 3 bases, with 5 bases between them. This CDR3 has 12 residues. Germline assignment: CDR1 KGHSH and CDR2 LQKENI. The CDR3 sequence: CASSPGYTEAFF. The CDR3 DNA sequence: TGTGCCAGCTCACCGGGGTACACTGAAGCTTTCTTT. The full variable domain, completed using reference TRBV18 and TRBJ1-1, is NAGVMQNPRHLVRRRGQEARLRCSPMKGHSHVYWYRQLPEEGLKFMVYLQKENIIDESGMPKERFSAEFPKEGPSILRIQQVVRGDSAAYFCASSPGYTEAFFGQGTRLTVV.

The chain employs TRBV2 and TRBJ2-5; D call uncertain. In germline, CDR1 is SNHLY, CDR2 FYNNEI. Trimming shortened V by 3 bases and J by 2 bases, and 7 bases separated the two germline ends. The CDR3 sequence is 13 residues long. CDR3 region: CASSEVAQETQYF. CDR3 DNA sequence: TGTGCCAGCAGTGAGGTTGCACAAGAGACCCAGTACTTC.

This chain links TRBV9 with TRBJ2-6; 7 bases are shared with TRBD1. CDR1 is SGDLS and CDR2 is YYNGEE in the germline V gene. The junction had 9 bases not matched to a gene; V was cut back by 2 bases and J by 1 base. The CDR3 contains 18 residues. The CDR3 DNA is TGTGCCAGCAGCGTCGAAGACAGGGCGAGGTCTGGGGCCAACGTCCTGACTTTC. This encodes CASSVEDRARSGANVLTF.

This clone was detected once. The rearrangement uses TRBV4-1 and TRBJ1-2, with D unresolved. Germline V gene data show CDR1 as MGHRA and CDR2 as YSYEKL. The ends were cut back, 4 bases at V and 3 bases at J, with 9 bases in the middle. CDR3 length: 13 residues. Written as DNA, the CDR3 is TGCGCCAGCAGCCCTACAAGCTACTATGGCTACACCTTC. Translated: CASSPTSYYGYTF.

This clone was seen a handful of times. This same CDR3 is encoded by further DNA sequences in the sample. The chain uses TRBV7-9 and TRBJ1-2, with D unresolved. The germline V and J ends were trimmed by 1 base and 5 bases, with 8 bases remaining between them. There are 13 residues in the CDR3. Germline assignment: CDR1 SEHNR and CDR2 FQNEAQ (reference sequence). The CDR3 DNA is TGTGCCAGCAGCTTAGGGACCGCTTATGGCTACACCTTC. Translation: CASSLGTAYGYTF.

The CDR3 reads CAISSDRVAETQYF. The CDR3 DNA reads TGTGCCATCAGCTCCGACAGGGTTGCAGAGACCCAGTACTTC. The rearrangement uses TRBV10-3 and TRBJ2-5, with 7 bases that match TRBD1. The CDR3 extends over 14 amino acids. The germline V gene has CDR1 ENHRY and CDR2 SYGVKD. The V gene end was trimmed by 6 bases and the J gene end by 4 bases; junction bases not matched to a gene: 8.

The chain employs TRBV10-3 and TRBJ2-2; 8 bases agree with TRBD2. With 8 bases clipped from V and 6 bases from J, the junction kept 11 bases outside the gene matches. The CDR3 extends over 15 amino acids. The V gene's germline CDR1 is ENHRY and CDR2 SYGVKD. CDR3 sequence (DNA): TGTGCCATCTCTACAGCGGGAGTTCGAGCCGGGGAGCTGTTTTTT. Protein sequence: CAISTAGVRAGELFF.